The clone carrying this TCR beta chain was recorded a few times. In germline, CDR1 is WNHNN, CDR2 SYGVQD (reference sequence). The CDR3 has 16 residues. Trimming removed 0 bases from V and 3 bases from J; junction bases left unmatched: 4. This sample was taken from a study of shared clonotypes between healthy human individuals. Evenly divided among several immunoSEQ plates was the genomic DNA of each subset. Spread over ten immunoSEQ deep assay plates, unsorted PBMC DNA underwent sequencing. TCRdb's copy holds only in-frame clones and misses some; the assay was immunoSEQ multiplex PCR. Here the sample spans about 490,000 clones, around 73% being singletons.

The receptor was isolated from a middle-aged woman in good health. Some clones in this sample may be carry-over from other donors' samples. The chain recombines TRBV10-1 with TRBJ2-2; 7 bases map to TRBD2. The specimen sequenced was PBMCs. Here the CDR3 reads CASSESGGLDTGELFF. The CDR3 coding sequence is TGCGCCAGCAGTGAGTCGGGGGGGTTAGACACCGGGGAGCTGTTTTTT.